These 30 T cell receptor beta chains came from one sample sequenced in a study of cytomegalovirus exposure and HLA in healthy donors. The PCR made use of 60 Vbeta and 13 Jbeta primers. Sequenced by immunoSEQ multiplex PCR; TCRdb stores in-frame clones only, minus some. This table holds some 180,000 clones, 87% found once. The source material was PBMCs. The receptors come from a boy younger than 10 in good health and CMV-seronegative.

V gene TRBV7-9 combines with J gene TRBJ2-3, with 10 bases fitting TRBD2. CDR1 and CDR2 (germline): SEHNR, FQNEAQ (reference sequence). The CDR3 contains 14 residues. The V segment lost 8 bases and the J segment 4 bases; nucleotides outside the gene matches: 6. CDR3 DNA sequence: TGTGCCAGCCAGGCTAGCGGGAGACCAGATACGCAGTATTTT. It yields the protein CASQASGRPDTQYF.

V is TRBV9 and J is TRBJ2-3; D may be TRBD2 (6 bases). Germline CDR1 is SGDLS and CDR2 is YYNGEE. This CDR3 is 15 amino acids long. The germline V and J ends were trimmed by 8 bases and 5 bases, with 21 bases remaining between them. CDR3 region: CASTEGGENGDTQYF. The CDR3 DNA is TGTGCCAGTACTGAGGGCGGGGAGAATGGAGATACGCAGTATTTT.

This clone has a handful of counts. The rearrangement links TRBV5-1 to TRBJ2-7, with 7 bases identical to TRBD1. Germline loops: CDR1 SGHRS, CDR2 YFSETQ. Unmatched junction bases numbered 8, after V lost 5 bases and J lost 3 bases. The CDR3 extends over 14 amino acids. In DNA form, the CDR3 reads TGCGCCAGCAGTACGGGACAGCCGAACTACGAGCAGTACTTC. Translated: CASSTGQPNYEQYF.

This chain joins TRBV6-1 and TRBJ2-7, with 9 bases that match TRBD2. Germline V gene lookup returns CDR1 MNHNS and CDR2 SASEGT. J was trimmed by 7 bases and V by 6 bases; bases with no gene match: 7. This CDR3 contains 13 residues. CDR3 bases: TGTGCCAGCAGCTTAGCGGGAGCGGGTGAGCAGTACTTC. It yields the protein CASSLAGAGEQYF.

This chain uses TRBV7-9 with TRBJ1-5, with TRBD1 matching 8 bases. J was trimmed by 6 bases and V by 4 bases; bases with no gene match: 8. Germline V gene sequence: CDR1 SEHNR, CDR2 FQNEAQ (reference sequence). The CDR3 extends over 15 amino acids. CDR3 region: CASSSQRQGSQPQHF. DNA of the CDR3: TGTGCCAGCAGCTCACAACGACAGGGGAGTCAGCCCCAGCATTTT.

This clone was counted only a few times. The gene calls are TRBV6-1 and TRBJ1-5; TRBD1 matches 7 bases. CDR3 length: 15 amino acids. With 4 bases clipped from V and 3 bases from J, the junction kept 6 bases outside the gene matches. Germline V gene data show CDR1 as MNHNS and CDR2 as SASEGT. In nucleotides, the CDR3 is TGTGCCAGCAGTGGAGCGACAGGGATCAATCAGCCCCAGCATTTT. Encoded protein: CASSGATGINQPQHF.

The chain is built from TRBV6-6 and TRBJ1-2; D ambiguous. CDR3 length: 12 residues. Germline CDR1 reads MNHNY; CDR2 reads SVGAGI (reference sequence). V lost 2 bases, J lost 5 bases, and 6 bases lay in between. This CDR3 is CASSYRGYGYTF. The CDR3 DNA is TGTGCCAGCAGTTACCGGGGATATGGCTACACCTTC.

The rearrangement joins TRBV4-1 to TRBJ1-2, with 7 bases fitting TRBD1. Germline loops: CDR1 MGHRA, CDR2 YSYEKL. The CDR3 sequence is 14 residues long. The V and J ends lost 4 bases and 6 bases, in that order; junction bases with no gene match: 8. The CDR3 DNA reads TGCGCCAGCAGCCCAGAGGGGGCCGCAGATGGCTACACCTTC. It yields the protein CASSPEGAADGYTF.

This clone was seen only a few times. The genes are TRBV28 and TRBJ2-7; TRBD1 matches at 10 bases. V shed 2 bases and J 5 bases; nucleotides not matched to a gene: 12. The CDR3 has 17 amino acids. Germline values: CDR1 MDHEN, CDR2 SYDVKM. CDR3 protein: CASSLDAIGTGAHEQYF. The CDR3 nucleotides are TGTGCCAGCAGTTTAGATGCGATCGGGACAGGGGCCCACGAGCAGTACTTC.

This chain joins TRBV6-4 and TRBJ2-1, with 13 positions matching TRBD2. CDR1 and CDR2 (germline): MRHNA, SNTAGT. V was clipped by 3 bases and J by 6 bases; unmatched bases: 8. The CDR3 loop spans 17 amino acids. CDR3 region: CASSEVRTSGSLNEQFF. CDR3 nucleotide sequence: TGTGCCAGCAGTGAGGTGAGGACTAGCGGGAGTCTCAATGAGCAGTTCTTC.

The chain combines TRBV10-3 with TRBJ1-2; possible D gene TRBD1, 6 bases. With 3 bases removed from V and 6 bases from J, the gap between germline ends came to 11 bases. This CDR3 has 13 amino acids. CDR1 ENHRY and CDR2 SYGVKD come from the germline V gene. CDR3 loop: CAISDQGNDGYTF. The CDR3 nucleotides are TGTGCCATCAGTGACCAGGGGAATGATGGCTACACCTTC.

V usage is TRBV27 and J usage is TRBJ2-5, with TRBD1 identical over 10 bases. V dropped 6 bases and J dropped 5; count of bases not matched to a gene: 9. This CDR3 comprises 15 residues. CDR1 and CDR2 (germline): MNHEY, SMNVEV (reference sequence). The CDR3 is CASSPTGTGVETQYF. In DNA form, the CDR3 reads TGTGCCAGCAGCCCCACCGGGACAGGGGTGGAGACCCAGTACTTC.

This clone was seen once. The chain recombines TRBV29-1 with TRBJ2-1; no reliable D call. The germline V gene has CDR1 SQVTM and CDR2 ANQGSEA. The CDR3 consists of 14 residues. Between the trimmed V and J ends, which lost 4 bases and 0 bases, there was a span of 10 bases. The CDR3 spells CSVADESSYNEQFF. The CDR3 nucleotides are TGCAGCGTTGCAGACGAGAGCTCCTACAATGAGCAGTTCTTC.

The rearrangement uses TRBV9 and TRBJ2-1, with 9 nucleotides matching TRBD2. This CDR3 region has 15 residues. The V and J ends lost 0 bases and 9 bases, in that order; junction bases with no gene match: 7. Germline V gives CDR1 SGDLS, CDR2 YYNGEE. This CDR3 reads CASSVAIAGETEQFF. CDR3 DNA: TGTGCCAGCAGCGTAGCTATAGCGGGAGAGACTGAGCAGTTCTTC.

The CDR3 region is CASNRDYNEQFF. The CDR3 DNA reads as TGTGCCAGCAACCGGGACTACAATGAGCAGTTCTTC. The rearrangement uses TRBV2 and TRBJ2-1; tentative D call: TRBD2 (5 bases). Trimming cost V 7 bases and J 3 bases, with 7 bases left between them. This CDR3 has 12 residues. Germline V lookup: CDR1 SNHLY, CDR2 FYNNEI.

The chain links TRBV4-1 to TRBJ2-7, with 7 bases lining up with TRBD2. The germline V gene has CDR1 MGHRA and CDR2 YSYEKL. The ends lost 5 bases at V and 3 bases at J; junction bases unmatched: 10. The CDR3 totals 15 residues. Written as DNA, the CDR3 is TGCGCCAGCAGCTTGGGCGGGAGACGTAGCTACGAGCAGTACTTC. Translation: CASSLGGRRSYEQYF.

The J gene is TRBJ2-1, the V gene TRBV12-5; 7 nucleotides line up with TRBD2. Per germline, CDR1 LGHNT and CDR2 FRNRAP. V trimming: 5 bases; J trimming: 2 bases; junction bases outside the gene matches: 24. The CDR3 has 21 residues. The CDR3 here is CASGPGAARAIAGPTYNEQFF. In nucleotides, the CDR3 is TGTGCTAGTGGTCCCGGGGCAGCCCGAGCTATAGCGGGCCCCACCTACAATGAGCAGTTCTTC.

This clone was seen once. This chain uses TRBV25-1 with TRBJ1-2; 8 bases agree with TRBD1. CDR1 is MGHDK, CDR2 SYGVNS, per germline. The CDR3 has 15 amino acids. The V segment lost 2 bases and the J segment 4 bases; nucleotides outside the gene matches: 6. Here the CDR3 reads CASSEPDRAGYGYTF. The CDR3 coding sequence is TGTGCCAGCAGTGAACCGGACAGGGCTGGCTATGGCTACACCTTC.

This clone was picked up a small number of times. The chain carries TRBV30 and TRBJ2-5, with unresolved D. CDR1 and CDR2 (germline): GTSNPN, SVGIG (reference sequence). Trimming left V 5 bases short and J 4 bases short, with 17 bases between. This CDR3 spans 14 amino acids. CDR3 region: CAWQNEIPGETQYF. The CDR3 DNA sequence: TGTGCCTGGCAGAATGAGATCCCAGGAGAGACCCAGTACTTC. The whole variable domain, remainder taken from reference TRBV30 and TRBJ2-5, is SQTIHQWPATLVQPVGSPLSLECTVEGTSNPNLYWYRQAAGRGLQLLFYSVGIGQISSEVPQNLSASRPQDRQFILSSKKLLLSDSGFYLCAWQNEIPGETQYFGPGTRLLVL.

This rearrangement joins TRBV5-1 to TRBJ2-2; 9 nucleotides agree with TRBD1. This CDR3 has 16 residues. Trimming removed 4 bases from V and 5 bases from J; junction bases left unmatched: 9. The germline CDR1 and CDR2 sequences are SGHRS and YFSETQ. CDR3 protein: CASSKTQGALTGELFF. In DNA, the CDR3 is TGCGCCAGCAGCAAAACACAGGGGGCGCTAACCGGGGAGCTGTTTTTT.

The chain links TRBV21-1 to TRBJ2-3; the DNA was not compared with TRBD1, the D call given in the table. TRBV21-1 counts as a pseudogene. The CDR3 is 16 amino acids. The CDR3 here is CASSKTTGGGRHTQYF. CDR3 in DNA: TGTGCCAGCAGCAAAACAACAGGGGGCGGTAGGCATACGCAGTATTTT.

This chain links TRBV7-6 with TRBJ2-3; D might be TRBD1 (5 bases). With 1 base removed from V and 1 base from J, the gap between germline ends came to 15 bases. CDR1 SGHVS and CDR2 FNYEAQ come from the germline V gene. The CDR3 loop spans 17 amino acids. DNA of the CDR3: TGTGCCAGCAGCTTAGGGCGGCGAATAGGGGGCACAGATACGCAGTATTTT. This gives the protein CASSLGRRIGGTDTQYF.

This chain connects TRBV27 to TRBJ2-1, with TRBD1 matching 8 bases. V shed 2 bases and J 4 bases; nucleotides not matched to a gene: 7. The CDR3 has 16 amino acids. Germline V CDR1 and CDR2: MNHEY, SMNVEV (reference sequence). The CDR3 DNA reads as TGTGCCAGCAGTTTAATGGGACAGGCGATATACAATGAGCAGTTCTTC. Protein sequence: CASSLMGQAIYNEQFF.

The chain recombines TRBV29-1 with TRBJ2-7; 9 nucleotides line up with TRBD2. This CDR3 is 14 amino acids long. With 5 bases clipped from V and 5 bases from J, the junction kept 10 bases outside the gene matches. Germline CDR1 reads SQVTM; CDR2 reads ANQGSEA. The DNA for the CDR3 is TGCAGCGTTAAAACCACTTTAGCGGGGGACGAGCAGTACTTC. Amino acids: CSVKTTLAGDEQYF.

V is TRBV29-1 and J is TRBJ2-6; D might be TRBD1 (5 bases). The CDR3 sequence is 16 residues long. Germline assignment: CDR1 SQVTM and CDR2 ANQGSEA. Trimming pared 3 bases from V and 0 bases from J, leaving 12 bases between. CDR3 in amino acids: CSVEEQEFSGANVLTF. The CDR3 DNA sequence: TGCAGCGTTGAGGAACAGGAGTTCTCTGGGGCCAACGTCCTGACTTTC.

This sequence joins TRBV7-9 and TRBJ2-7; D is possibly TRBD1 (5 bases). V was clipped by 1 base and J by 3 bases, with 10 bases between them. The length of the CDR3 is 14 residues. Germline V gene data show CDR1 as SEHNR and CDR2 as FQNEAQ (reference sequence). As DNA, the CDR3 is TGTGCCAGCAGCTTAGTAGCAGGGATCTACGAGCAGTACTTC. Translating it yields CASSLVAGIYEQYF.

The chain recombines TRBV6-5 with TRBJ1-2; 7 positions agree with TRBD1. Trimming cost V 5 bases and J 1 base; bases outside gene matches: 7. Germline V gene lookup returns CDR1 MNHEY and CDR2 SVGAGI. The CDR3 is 15 amino acids. The CDR3 here is CASSSRDSDNYGYTF. The CDR3 bases are TGTGCCAGCAGTAGCCGGGACAGCGATAACTATGGCTACACCTTC.

The V call is TRBV27, the J call TRBJ1-6; the D is unclear. V was cut by 2 bases and J by 9 bases, with 14 bases left in between. The CDR3 is 15 residues long. Germline V gives CDR1 MNHEY, CDR2 SMNVEV (reference sequence). The CDR3 bases are TGTGCCAGCAGTTTAGGGCAGGCCATACTTTCACCCCTCCACTTT. Protein sequence: CASSLGQAILSPLHF.

This clone has only one observation. The genes are TRBV6-1 and TRBJ1-2, with D possibly matching TRBD1 (5 bases). Germline-derived CDR1 and CDR2 are MNHNS and SASEGT. V was cut by 5 bases and J by 3 bases, with 10 bases left in between. The length of the CDR3 is 13 residues. CDR3 amino acids: CASSHRDYYGYTF. The CDR3 DNA follows: TGTGCCAGCAGTCACCGGGACTACTATGGCTACACCTTC.

This clone was detected only a few times. The chain joins TRBV6-5 to TRBJ1-1; 7 positions match TRBD1. This CDR3 has 15 amino acids. Germline V CDR1 and CDR2: MNHEY, SVGAGI. The V segment lost 2 bases and the J segment 4 bases; nucleotides outside the gene matches: 7. The CDR3, as DNA: TGTGCCAGCAGTTACGCAGGGGGAGTGGGCACTGAAGCTTTCTTT. The encoded protein is CASSYAGGVGTEAFF.